Below, 6 T cell receptor beta chains from the same sample are listed, as sequenced in a study of blood T cell repertoires in COVID-19. TCRdb's copy holds only in-frame clones and misses some; the assay was immunoSEQ multiplex PCR. The table has roughly 100,000 clones, around 83% seen once. The sample comprised peripheral blood. The receptors were gathered from a woman of 80 years or more with acute or convalescent COVID-19.

The chain employs TRBV7-9 and TRBJ2-5; perhaps TRBD1 as D (6 bases). The CDR3 length is 14 residues. Germline assignment: CDR1 SEHNR and CDR2 FQNEAQ (reference sequence). Trimming left V 2 bases short and J 1 base short, with 8 bases between. The CDR3 region has the DNA TGTGCCAGCAGCTTAATGACAGGCCAAGAGACCCAGTACTTC. Protein sequence: CASSLMTGQETQYF.

This chain connects TRBV2 to TRBJ2-7; possible D gene TRBD1, 6 bases. Trimming pared 7 bases from V and 3 bases from J, leaving 22 bases between. CDR1 is SNHLY and CDR2 is FYNNEI in the germline V gene. The CDR3 has 16 amino acids. The CDR3 sequence is CASNGQSFQEYYEQYF. CDR3 nucleotides: TGTGCCAGCAATGGACAGTCATTCCAGGAGTACTACGAGCAGTACTTC. Full variable domain (remainder filled in from reference TRBV2 and TRBJ2-7): EPEVTQTPSHQVTQMGQEVILRCVPISNHLYFYWYRQILGQKVEFLVSFYNNEISEKSEIFDDQFSVERPDGSNFTLKIRSTKLEDSAMYFCASNGQSFQEYYEQYFGPGTRLTVT.

The rearrangement joins TRBV19 to TRBJ1-5; 9 bases are shared with TRBD1. Per the germline V gene, CDR1 is LNHDA and CDR2 is SQIVND (reference sequence). Trimming took 6 bases from V and 5 from J; bases not matched to a gene: 8. The CDR3 length is 15 residues. Here the CDR3 reads CASRREGQGDQPQHF. CDR3 nucleotides: TGTGCCAGTAGGAGGGAGGGACAGGGCGATCAGCCCCAGCATTTT.

The chain is built from TRBV5-1 and TRBJ1-2; 7 bases align to TRBD1. The V gene end was trimmed by 4 bases and the J gene end by 4 bases; junction bases not matched to a gene: 7. CDR1 SGHRS and CDR2 YFSETQ come from the germline V gene. This CDR3 is 14 amino acids long. The CDR3, as DNA: TGCGCCAGCAGCCCACAGGGGAACGGCTATGGCTACACCTTC. This sequence encodes CASSPQGNGYGYTF.

V gene TRBV5-1 combines with J gene TRBJ2-2; weak D call: TRBD1 (6 bases). CDR1 and CDR2 (germline): SGHRS, YFSETQ. This CDR3 is 15 amino acids long. With 0 bases removed from V and 6 bases from J, the gap between germline ends came to 12 bases. The CDR3 DNA follows: TGCGCCAGCAGCTTGGAGTTTAGGGGGTCCGGGGAGCTGTTTTTT. Its protein is CASSLEFRGSGELFF.

This sequence joins TRBV7-2 and TRBJ2-2, with 7 bases identical to TRBD1. CDR1 and CDR2 from the germline V gene are SGHTA and FQGNSA. The CDR3 has 15 amino acids. J lost 5 bases, V lost 5 bases, and 8 bases had no gene match. The CDR3 DNA follows: TGTGCCAGCAGCAACGGGGACAGACGGACCGGGGAGCTGTTTTTT. It specifies CASSNGDRRTGELFF.